The source of this T cell receptor beta chain is a study of persistence of HIV-infected CD4 T cells. Study details: A median of roughly 8 years of suppressive ART preceded sampling.

As regards this clone: Antigen specificity is unknown.

The stimulus was an HIV-1 Gag 15-mer peptide pool, roughly 1 ug/peptide/mL. Memory cells lacking CD40L and CD69 with high CD45RO were sorted. Adults with HIV-1 started suppressive ART while chronically infected. The study, taken as a whole, reports: Compared with CD3/CD28-stimulated cells, CMV- and Gag-responding cells showed lower TCRbeta richness. Antigen-responding cells were enriched for degenerate expanded CDR3beta sequences.

Sequencing used immunoSEQ version 4 in survey mode. The method was immunoSEQ multiplex PCR; TCRdb's version includes in-frame clones alone and lacks a portion of them. The profile shows about 64,000 clones, just under 75% of them singletons. Germline V gene lookup returns CDR1 LNHDA and CDR2 SQIVND (reference sequence). The CDR3 spans 16 residues. Trimming left V 7 bases short and J 0 bases short, with 13 bases between. The rearrangement links TRBV19 to TRBJ2-6; D perhaps matches TRBD1 (5 bases). The sequenced sample was CD4+ T cells sorted from PBMCs after roughly 18-hour stimulation, obtained from a patient who received antiretroviral therapy. The sequence was collected from an adult man with HIV who was CMV-seropositive. Written as DNA, the CDR3 is TGTGCCAGTACCCTTAGGGGAACCTCTGGGGCCAACGTCCTGACTTTC. This codes for CASTLRGTSGANVLTF. Looking up the rest from reference TRBV19 and TRBJ2-6 gives the full variable domain: DGGITQSPKYLFRKEGQNVTLSCEQNLNHDAMYWYRQDPGQGLRLIYYSQIVNDFQKGDIAEGYSVSREKKESFPLTVTSAQKNPTAFYLCASTLRGTSGANVLTFGAGSRLTVL.